The rows below give T cell receptor beta chains drawn from one sample of a study of blood T cell repertoires in COVID-19. Method: immunoSEQ multiplex PCR; TCRdb's copy keeps in-frame clones and lacks some. Of 250,000 or so clones in the sample, 86% are singletons; the top ten hold over 8%. Source material: peripheral blood. Receptor source: a man in his forties with active or convalescent COVID-19. Each CDR3 is given with its conserved first and last residue.

TRBV7-9,TRBJ2-7,CASSLGQGVSEQYF
TRBV12-2,TRBJ2-2,CASRYKPADIAGSDTGELFF
TRBV14,TRBJ2-3,CASSHAGGLSTDTQYF
TRBV7-2,TRBJ1-5,CASSFRGWPQHF
TRBV27,TRBJ1-5,CASSLNQGFQPQHF
TRBV3-1/TRBV3-2,TRBJ2-3,CASSHTSSPDTQYF
TRBV5-1,TRBJ2-2,CASTTENTGELFF
TRBV6-5,TRBJ2-1,CASSYIRTSGSHEQFF
TRBV10-1,TRBJ1-1,CASSESGTGKAFF
TRBV5-1,TRBJ2-7,CASSLAGTGGIMEQYF
TRBV11-2,TRBJ1-2,CASSYGTGGHYGYTF
TRBV5-1,TRBJ2-4,CASSLAGQGKNIQYF
TRBV11-2,TRBJ1-2,CASSPDAGGYGYTF
TRBV2,TRBJ1-5,CASSENSYSNQPQHF
TRBV6-1,TRBJ2-7,CASSLRGSHYEQYF
TRBV29-1,TRBJ2-1,CSVAGEEQFF
TRBV7-9,TRBJ2-1,CASSPWFSEQFF
TRBV28,TRBJ1-4,CASKRRQFNEKLFF
TRBV13,TRBJ1-1,CASSLQGLGAFF
TRBV29-1,TRBJ1-2,CSVEDLDTNYGYTF
TRBV19,TRBJ1-4,CASSIMGQANEKLFF
TRBV2,TRBJ2-1,CASIFEEAEDEQFF
TRBV19,TRBJ2-1,CASSIDPARGNEQFF
TRBV6-1,TRBJ1-2,CASSEGQGYGYTF
TRBV18,TRBJ1-5,CASSPLEGHPNQPQHF
TRBV9,TRBJ2-1,CASSVVDRDNEQFF
TRBV6-5,TRBJ2-7,CASSRSEQYF
TRBV3-1/TRBV3-2,TRBJ1-3,CASSQGRGVLIYF
TRBV5-4,TRBJ2-7,CASSNGLAGGVGEQYF
TRBV27,TRBJ1-3,CASSLSGTGSSGNTIYF
TRBV6-5,TRBJ2-7,CASKRGSSYEQYF
TRBV2,TRBJ1-5,CASSEPGPYQPQHF
TRBV24-1,TRBJ2-7,CATSPTGFEQYF
TRBV13,TRBJ1-2,CASSQRQGARGYTF
TRBV28,TRBJ1-1,CASSLYGYGGAFEAFF
TRBV7-9,TRBJ2-7,CASSLDSISYEQYF
TRBV7-7,TRBJ2-7,CASKNRPDEQYF
TRBV3-1/TRBV3-2,TRBJ1-2,CASSQEGVNYGYTF
TRBV19,TRBJ1-2,CASSETLGGDGYTF
TRBV3-1/TRBV3-2,TRBJ1-1,CASSQGGAGEAFF
TRBV20-1,TRBJ2-7,CSASGRGSYEQYF
TRBV30,TRBJ1-2,CAWSRTGDGGYTF
TRBV27,TRBJ2-2,CASSFTNTGELFF
TRBV11-1,TRBJ1-1,CASSTRGHTEAFF
TRBV5-1,TRBJ2-3,CASSLTGTPESDTQYF
TRBV5-5,TRBJ2-3,CASNNRGTADTQYF
TRBV30,TRBJ1-1,CAWSVQLTEAFF
TRBV27,TRBJ2-1,CASRQGDSSYNEQFF
TRBV4-1,TRBJ2-1,CASSPPGSNEQFF
TRBV2,TRBJ2-5,CASSGTSAGAQYF
TRBV29-1,TRBJ2-7,CSVAQLAGTYEQYF
TRBV7-6,TRBJ2-1,CASSLGLSGVSSYNEQFF
TRBV5-1,TRBJ2-6,CASSLAPSLGANVLTF